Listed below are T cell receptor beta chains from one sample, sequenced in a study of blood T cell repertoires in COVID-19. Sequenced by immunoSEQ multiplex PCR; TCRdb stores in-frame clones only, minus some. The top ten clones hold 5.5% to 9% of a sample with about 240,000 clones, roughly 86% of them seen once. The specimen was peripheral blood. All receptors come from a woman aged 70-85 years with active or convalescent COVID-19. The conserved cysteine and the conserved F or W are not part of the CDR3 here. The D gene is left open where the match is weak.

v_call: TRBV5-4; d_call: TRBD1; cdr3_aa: ASSSQGAPRSGNTIY
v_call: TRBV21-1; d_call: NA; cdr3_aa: ASSPITGGQGEQY
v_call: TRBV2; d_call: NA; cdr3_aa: ASSDPGFYGYT
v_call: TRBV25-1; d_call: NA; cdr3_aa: ASRETGKSGNTIY
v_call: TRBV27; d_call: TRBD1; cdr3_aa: ASSPRTGSHYEQY
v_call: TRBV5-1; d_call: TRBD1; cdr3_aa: ASSPDRGLTGELF
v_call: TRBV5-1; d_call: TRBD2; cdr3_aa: ASSSRLAGPYEQY
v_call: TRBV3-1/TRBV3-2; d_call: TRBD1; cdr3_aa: ASSQGYQGGTEAF
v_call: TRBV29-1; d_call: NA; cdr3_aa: SGNQGTTPQF
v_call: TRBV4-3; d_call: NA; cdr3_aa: ASSQDPGDYGYT
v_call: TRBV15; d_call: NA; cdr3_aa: ATSSRLGQTSLGYT
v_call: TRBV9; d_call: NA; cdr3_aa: ASSSHAGAGGTDTQY
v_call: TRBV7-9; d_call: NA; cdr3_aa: ASSLAQGGHNEQF
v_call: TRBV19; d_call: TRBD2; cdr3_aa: ASSMTSRDEQF
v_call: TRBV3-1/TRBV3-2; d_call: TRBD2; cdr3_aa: ASSPLGRGGRNEQF
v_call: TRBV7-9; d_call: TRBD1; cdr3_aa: ASTGTGVAGYT
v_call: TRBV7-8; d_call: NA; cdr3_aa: ASSLGGGVKTNEKLF
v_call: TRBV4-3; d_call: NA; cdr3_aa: ASSQEVQGFPYEQY
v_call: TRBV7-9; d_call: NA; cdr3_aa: ASSPLLNEKLF
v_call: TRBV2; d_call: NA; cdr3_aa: ASSYDRNQETQY
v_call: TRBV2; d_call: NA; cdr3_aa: ASSRSAGRDGYT
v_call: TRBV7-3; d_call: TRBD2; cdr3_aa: ASSLRLAGTNTGELF
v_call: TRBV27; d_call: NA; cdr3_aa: ASTGQEGQPQH
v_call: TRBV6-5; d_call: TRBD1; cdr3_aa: ASRTHWTGGYEQY
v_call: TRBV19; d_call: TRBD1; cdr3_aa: ASSIWGTANTGELF
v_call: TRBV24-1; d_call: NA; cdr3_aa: ATSGDRPGSGNTIY
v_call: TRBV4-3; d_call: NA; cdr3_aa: ASSPYPGNEQF
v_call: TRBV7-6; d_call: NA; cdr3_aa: ASSSRGGVDSPLH
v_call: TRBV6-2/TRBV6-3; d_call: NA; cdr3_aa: ASSQPGRPQH
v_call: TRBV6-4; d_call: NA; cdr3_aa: ASSSMEGQPQH
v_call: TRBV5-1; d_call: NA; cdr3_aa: ASSTDSSGNTIY
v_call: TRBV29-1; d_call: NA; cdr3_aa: SVERQGTDTQY
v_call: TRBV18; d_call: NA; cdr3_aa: ASSPPMGQNTEAF
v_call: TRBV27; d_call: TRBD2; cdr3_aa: ASSAGVSTDTQY
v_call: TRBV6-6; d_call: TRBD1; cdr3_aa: ASSPQRDRGGFGSNSPLH
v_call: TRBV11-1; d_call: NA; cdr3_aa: ASSRTGLTNTEAF